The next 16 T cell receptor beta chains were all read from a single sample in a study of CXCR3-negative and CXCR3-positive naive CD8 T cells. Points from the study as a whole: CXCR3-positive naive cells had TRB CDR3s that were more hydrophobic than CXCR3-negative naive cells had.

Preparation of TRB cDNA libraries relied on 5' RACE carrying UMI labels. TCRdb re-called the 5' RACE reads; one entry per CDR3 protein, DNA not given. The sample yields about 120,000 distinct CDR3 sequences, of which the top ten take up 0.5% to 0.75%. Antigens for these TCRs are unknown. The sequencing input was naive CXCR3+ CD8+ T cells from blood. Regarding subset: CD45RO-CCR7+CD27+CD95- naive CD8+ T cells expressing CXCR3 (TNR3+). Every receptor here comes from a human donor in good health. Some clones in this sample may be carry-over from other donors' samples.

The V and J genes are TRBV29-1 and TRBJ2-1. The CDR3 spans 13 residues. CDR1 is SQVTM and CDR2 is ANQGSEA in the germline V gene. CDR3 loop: CSVVLVSYNEQFF.

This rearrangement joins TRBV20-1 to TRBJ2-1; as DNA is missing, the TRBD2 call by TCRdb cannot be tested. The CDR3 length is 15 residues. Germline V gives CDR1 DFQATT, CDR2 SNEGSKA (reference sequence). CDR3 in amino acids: CSARGLADSYNEQFF.

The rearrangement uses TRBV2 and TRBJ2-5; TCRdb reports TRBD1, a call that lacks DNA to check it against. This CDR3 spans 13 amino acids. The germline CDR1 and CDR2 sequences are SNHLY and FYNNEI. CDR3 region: CASSEGAAGTQYF.

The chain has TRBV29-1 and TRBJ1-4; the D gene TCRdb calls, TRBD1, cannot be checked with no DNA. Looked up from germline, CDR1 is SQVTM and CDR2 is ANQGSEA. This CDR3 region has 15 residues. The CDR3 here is CSVSVAPAVMEKLFF.

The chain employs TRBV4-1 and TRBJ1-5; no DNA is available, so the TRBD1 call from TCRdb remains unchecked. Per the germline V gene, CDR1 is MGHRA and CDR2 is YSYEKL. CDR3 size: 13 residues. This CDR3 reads CASSQTGDQPQHF.

CDR3: CSATTTGGGEQFF. This sequence joins TRBV20-1 and TRBJ2-1; no DNA is available, so the TRBD1 call from TCRdb remains unchecked. Germline CDR1 reads DFQATT; CDR2 reads SNEGSKA (reference sequence). The CDR3 contains 13 residues.

This CDR3 is CASSLIRDTQYF. This sequence joins TRBV7-6 and TRBJ2-3. Germline CDR1 SGHVS, CDR2 FNYEAQ. The CDR3 extends over 12 amino acids.

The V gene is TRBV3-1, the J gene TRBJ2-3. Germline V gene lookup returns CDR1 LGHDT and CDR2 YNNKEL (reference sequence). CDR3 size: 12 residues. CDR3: CASSQGSDTQYF.

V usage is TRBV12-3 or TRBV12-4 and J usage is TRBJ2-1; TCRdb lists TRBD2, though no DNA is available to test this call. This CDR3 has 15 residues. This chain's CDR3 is CASSLGLAVPNEQFF.

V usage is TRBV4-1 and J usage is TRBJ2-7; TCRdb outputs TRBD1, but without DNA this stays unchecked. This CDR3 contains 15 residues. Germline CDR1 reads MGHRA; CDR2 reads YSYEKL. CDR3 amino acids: CASSQPGQGYYEQYF.

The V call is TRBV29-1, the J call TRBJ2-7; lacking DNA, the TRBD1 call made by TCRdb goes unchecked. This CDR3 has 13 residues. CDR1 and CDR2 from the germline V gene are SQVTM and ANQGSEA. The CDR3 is CSVRGDFPYEQYF.

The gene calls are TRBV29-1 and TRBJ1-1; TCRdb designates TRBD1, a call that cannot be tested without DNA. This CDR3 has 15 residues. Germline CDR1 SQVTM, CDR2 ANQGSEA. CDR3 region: CSVDVLDRVATEAFF.

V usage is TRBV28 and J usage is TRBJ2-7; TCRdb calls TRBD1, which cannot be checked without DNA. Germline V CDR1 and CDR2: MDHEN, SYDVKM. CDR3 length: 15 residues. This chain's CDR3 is CASSLASGGGHEQYF.

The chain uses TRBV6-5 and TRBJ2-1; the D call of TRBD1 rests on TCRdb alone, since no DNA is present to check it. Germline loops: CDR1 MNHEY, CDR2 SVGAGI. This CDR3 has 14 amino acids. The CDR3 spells CASSRTGSYNEQFF.

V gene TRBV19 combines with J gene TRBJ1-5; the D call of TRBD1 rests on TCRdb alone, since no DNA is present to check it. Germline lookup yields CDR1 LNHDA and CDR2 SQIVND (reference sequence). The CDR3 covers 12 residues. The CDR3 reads CASNVGDQPQHF.

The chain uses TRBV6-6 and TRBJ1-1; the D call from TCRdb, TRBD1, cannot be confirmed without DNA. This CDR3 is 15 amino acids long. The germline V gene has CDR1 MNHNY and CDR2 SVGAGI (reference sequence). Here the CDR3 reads CASSAQRWGDTEAFF.